These T cell receptor beta chains were read from a single sample in a study of shared clonotypes between healthy human individuals. Some clones are missing from TCRdb's copy, which holds only in-frame ones; the method was immunoSEQ multiplex PCR. The sample contains about 2 million clones, approximately 94% of which appear only once. Sequencing was performed on naive CD8+ T cells sorted from blood. Every receptor here comes from a man between 18 and 35 years old in good health. The CDR3 runs from the conserved cysteine through the conserved F or W. The D gene is left open where the match is weak. The listing skips clone size in some rows; elsewhere it reads once, few, many or a size class.

V: TRBV29-1; D: .; size: once; J: TRBJ1-1; length: 11; DNA: TGCAGCGTCGCCGGGACGGGTGAAGCTTTCTTT; CDR3: CSVAGTGEAFF
V: TRBV9; D: .; size: once; J: TRBJ2-7; length: 14; DNA: TGTGCCAGCAGCGCAGGGGAGGGGGGATACGAGCAGTACTTC; CDR3: CASSAGEGGYEQYF
V: TRBV27; D: .; size: .; J: TRBJ1-1; length: 14; DNA: TGTGCCAGCAGTTTACTATCAGGAGCCACTGAAGCTTTCTTT; CDR3: CASSLLSGATEAFF
V: TRBV15; D: .; size: once; J: TRBJ1-5; length: 13; DNA: TGTGCCACCAGCAGTGGGCTGGGTCAGCCCCAGCATTTT; CDR3: CATSSGLGQPQHF
V: TRBV29-1; D: .; size: .; J: TRBJ2-7; length: 13; DNA: TGCAGCGTTGACGAGTGGGGTAATTACGAGCAGTACTTC; CDR3: CSVDEWGNYEQYF
V: TRBV6-6; D: TRBD2; size: .; J: TRBJ2-2; length: 15; DNA: TGTGCCAGCTTCCTTGGCGGGAGGATCACCGGGGAGCTGTTTTTT; CDR3: CASFLGGRITGELFF
V: TRBV7-8; D: .; size: once; J: TRBJ2-5; length: 14; DNA: TGTGCCAGCAGTTCCCGCCTACCCTGGGAGACCCAGTACTTC; CDR3: CASSSRLPWETQYF
V: TRBV2; D: TRBD1; size: once; J: TRBJ1-2; length: 13; DNA: TGTGCCAGTAAAGGGACAGGTGCCTATGGCTACACCTTC; CDR3: CASKGTGAYGYTF
V: TRBV5-1; D: .; size: .; J: TRBJ2-7; length: 13; DNA: TGCGCCAGCAGCTTGGTAGGCGGTTACGAGCAGTACTTC; CDR3: CASSLVGGYEQYF
V: TRBV6-1; D: TRBD1; size: .; J: TRBJ1-1; length: 15; DNA: TGTGCCAGCAGCGACCCCCCACAGGGGAAGACTGAAGCTTTCTTT; CDR3: CASSDPPQGKTEAFF
V: TRBV27; D: TRBD1; size: .; J: TRBJ1-2; length: 14; DNA: TGTGCCAGCACCTGGACAGGAGGGAGCTATGGCTACACCTTC; CDR3: CASTWTGGSYGYTF
V: TRBV11-2; D: .; size: .; J: TRBJ2-7; length: 15; DNA: TGTGCCAGCAGCTTAGATCAGTGGACAGACTACGAGCAGTACTTC; CDR3: CASSLDQWTDYEQYF
V: TRBV19; D: .; size: once; J: TRBJ2-5; length: 14; DNA: TGTGCCAGTAGTATTTTTGGAGACCAAGAGACCCAGTACTTC; CDR3: CASSIFGDQETQYF
V: TRBV29-1; D: .; size: .; J: TRBJ1-3; length: 14; DNA: TGCAGCGTTGTGGGAGTCAGCGCTGGAAACACCATATATTTT; CDR3: CSVVGVSAGNTIYF
V: TRBV10-2; D: .; size: .; J: TRBJ2-3; length: 15; DNA: TGCGCCAGCAGTGTAGTGGGGGGGCAAGGAGATACGCAGTATTTT; CDR3: CASSVVGGQGDTQYF
V: TRBV9; D: TRBD1; size: .; J: TRBJ1-1; length: 16; DNA: TGTGCCAGCAGCGTTGGCGGGACAGGGGGCGTTACTGAAGCTTTCTTT; CDR3: CASSVGGTGGVTEAFF
V: TRBV10-2; D: TRBD1; size: .; J: TRBJ1-6; length: 18; DNA: TGCGCCAGCAGTGAGGGACAGGATATCCCCTTTTTAAATCGACCCCTCCACTTT; CDR3: CASSEGQDIPFLNRPLHF
V: TRBV5-6; D: TRBD1; size: .; J: TRBJ2-7; length: 13; DNA: TGTGCCAGCAGCTTAGACAGGGTCGACGAGCAGTACTTC; CDR3: CASSLDRVDEQYF
V: TRBV7-9; D: .; size: few; J: TRBJ2-7; length: 14; DNA: TGTGCCAGCACCCCCGAGGGGGATTTGAGGGAGCAGTACTTC; CDR3: CASTPEGDLREQYF
V: TRBV21-1; D: .; size: .; J: TRBJ1-4; length: 14; DNA: TGTGCCAGCACCAAGACAGGGGGCTACGAAAAACTGTTTTTT; CDR3: CASTKTGGYEKLFF
V: TRBV27; D: TRBD1; size: .; J: TRBJ1-1; length: 15; DNA: TGTGCCAGCAGCTTATCCCTAGGGACAGTCCTTGAAGCTTTCTTT; CDR3: CASSLSLGTVLEAFF
V: TRBV6-1; D: .; size: .; J: TRBJ1-4; length: 13; DNA: TGTGCCAGCAGTGAATTACTCTATGAAAAACTGTTTTTT; CDR3: CASSELLYEKLFF
V: TRBV5-1; D: TRBD1; size: once; J: TRBJ2-1; length: 13; DNA: TGCGCCAGCAGCTACAGGGGGCATAATGAGCAGTTCTTC; CDR3: CASSYRGHNEQFF
V: TRBV5-1; D: TRBD1; size: once; J: TRBJ1-1; length: 16; DNA: TGCGCCAGCAGCTTGCCGCCCCAGGGGGCGTCCACTGAAGCTTTCTTT; CDR3: CASSLPPQGASTEAFF
V: TRBV5-6; D: TRBD1; size: .; J: TRBJ2-7; length: 15; DNA: TGTGCCAGCAGCTTGGGGCGACAGGGGGCCTACGAGCAGTACTTC; CDR3: CASSLGRQGAYEQYF
V: TRBV6-6; D: TRBD1; size: .; J: TRBJ2-7; length: 13; DNA: TGTGCCAGCACCTCGACAGGGGCCTACGAGCAGTACTTC; CDR3: CASTSTGAYEQYF
V: TRBV29-1; D: TRBD2; size: .; J: TRBJ2-3; length: 14; DNA: TGCAGTGTAAACGGGCGGGAGGAGACAGATACGCAGTATTTT; CDR3: CSVNGREETDTQYF
V: TRBV2; D: .; size: .; J: TRBJ1-5; length: 14; DNA: TGTGCCAGCAGTCACCGGGGTAGCAATCAGCCCCAGCATTTT; CDR3: CASSHRGSNQPQHF
V: TRBV28; D: .; size: .; J: TRBJ2-5; length: 12; DNA: TGTGCCAGCAGTCCGCCCGAAGAGACCCAGTACTTC; CDR3: CASSPPEETQYF
V: TRBV9; D: .; size: .; J: TRBJ2-5; length: 16; DNA: TGTGCCAGCAGCGTAGAGAGGGGGACGACACAAGAGACCCAGTACTTC; CDR3: CASSVERGTTQETQYF
V: TRBV7-9; D: .; size: .; J: TRBJ2-1; length: 12; DNA: TGTGCCAGCAGCGAGGACAGCAATGAGCAGTTCTTC; CDR3: CASSEDSNEQFF
V: TRBV14; D: .; size: .; J: TRBJ2-1; length: 14; DNA: TGTGCCAGCAGCCTTGACACCTACTACAATGAGCAGTTCTTC; CDR3: CASSLDTYYNEQFF
V: TRBV6-5; D: TRBD2; size: .; J: TRBJ2-7; length: 13; DNA: TGTGCCAGCGGCGGGGGGGGCTCCCACGAGCAGTACTTC; CDR3: CASGGGGSHEQYF
V: TRBV28; D: TRBD1; size: .; J: TRBJ2-5; length: 14; DNA: TGTGCCAGCAGTTTATGGGACAGGGGAGAGACCCAGTACTTC; CDR3: CASSLWDRGETQYF
V: TRBV4-1; D: .; size: .; J: TRBJ1-2; length: 15; DNA: TGCGCCAGCAGCCAAGAAAGGCTTGGGGGAGAGGGCTACACCTTC; CDR3: CASSQERLGGEGYTF
V: TRBV7-3; D: TRBD1; size: .; J: TRBJ2-3; length: 15; DNA: TGTGCCAGCAGCTGGGCAGGGGGCGCATCCGATACGCAGTATTTT; CDR3: CASSWAGGASDTQYF
V: TRBV29-1; D: TRBD1; size: .; J: TRBJ2-1; length: 11; DNA: TGCAGCGCATACAGGGGTTATGAGCAGTTCTTC; CDR3: CSAYRGYEQFF
V: TRBV27; D: .; size: .; J: TRBJ2-2; length: 14; DNA: TGTGCCAGCAGTCCGCTGGGTTCCTCCGGGGAGCTGTTTTTT; CDR3: CASSPLGSSGELFF
V: TRBV5-4; D: TRBD2; size: .; J: TRBJ2-1; length: 19; DNA: TGTGCCAGCAGCTTGTCCGGGACTAGCGGGGGGGCCGTGTTTAATGAGCAGTTCTTC; CDR3: CASSLSGTSGGAVFNEQFF
V: TRBV19; D: .; size: .; J: TRBJ2-7; length: 14; DNA: TGTGCCAGTAGTATAGATCTCGAAGGGGACGAGCAGTACTTC; CDR3: CASSIDLEGDEQYF
V: TRBV6-5; D: .; size: .; J: TRBJ2-5; length: 15; DNA: TGTGCCAGCAGCACTCGGGGGGCTTACCAAGAGACCCAGTACTTC; CDR3: CASSTRGAYQETQYF
V: TRBV27; D: TRBD1; size: .; J: TRBJ2-7; length: 15; DNA: TGTGCCAGCAGTGAGGACAGGGAGAGTGGTTACGAGCAGTACTTC; CDR3: CASSEDRESGYEQYF
V: TRBV27; D: .; size: .; J: TRBJ1-5; length: 14; DNA: TGTGCCAGCAGTTTAGCGGGAAGCAATCAGCCCCAGCATTTT; CDR3: CASSLAGSNQPQHF
V: TRBV6-5; D: .; size: .; J: TRBJ2-7; length: 14; DNA: TGTGCCAGCAGTTACGGTGGGGGTTCCTACGAGCAGTACTTC; CDR3: CASSYGGGSYEQYF
V: TRBV7-9; D: TRBD2; size: once; J: TRBJ2-7; length: 15; DNA: TGTGTCAGCAGCTTTAGGGTGGGGACTAGTATTGAGCAGTACTTC; CDR3: CVSSFRVGTSIEQYF
V: TRBV27; D: TRBD2; size: .; J: TRBJ2-7; length: 14; DNA: TGTGCCAGCAGTGCGGGGGGGCGTCGCTACGAGCAGTACTTC; CDR3: CASSAGGRRYEQYF